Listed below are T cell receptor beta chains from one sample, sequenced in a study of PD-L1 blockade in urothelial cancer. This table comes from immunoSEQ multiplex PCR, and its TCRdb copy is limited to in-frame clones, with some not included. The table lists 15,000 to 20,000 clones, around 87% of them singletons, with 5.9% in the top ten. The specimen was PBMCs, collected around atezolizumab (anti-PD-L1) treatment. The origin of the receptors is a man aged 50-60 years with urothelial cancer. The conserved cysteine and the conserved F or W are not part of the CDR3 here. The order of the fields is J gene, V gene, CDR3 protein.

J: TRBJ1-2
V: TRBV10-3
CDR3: AISGGQGIGGYT

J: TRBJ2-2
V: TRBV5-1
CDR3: ASNRSPSGGAGTGELF

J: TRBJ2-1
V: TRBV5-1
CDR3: ASSPRGQRRAGDEQF

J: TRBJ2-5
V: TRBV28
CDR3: ASSSATRKETQY

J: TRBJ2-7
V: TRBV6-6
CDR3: ASSYSTQRTYEQY

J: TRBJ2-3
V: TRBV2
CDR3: ASSHPLFGSTDTQY

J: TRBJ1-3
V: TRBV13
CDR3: ASSFVGPGNTIY

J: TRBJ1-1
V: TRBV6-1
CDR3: ASSDQDRWSTEAF

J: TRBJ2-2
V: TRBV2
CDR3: ASSEVGAGTGELF

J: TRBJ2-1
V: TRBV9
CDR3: ASSVGSWNEQF

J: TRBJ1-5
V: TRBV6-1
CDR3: ASSAGTGGQPQH

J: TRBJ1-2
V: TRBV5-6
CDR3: ASSFVTGNYGYT

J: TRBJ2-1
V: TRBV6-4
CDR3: ASSITSGRANEQF

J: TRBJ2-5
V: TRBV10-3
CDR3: AISAIDRDRPSGTQY

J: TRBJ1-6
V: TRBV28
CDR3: ASSLGTGSSYNSPLH

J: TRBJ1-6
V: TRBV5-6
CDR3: ASSLAATVSPLH

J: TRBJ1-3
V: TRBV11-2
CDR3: ASSLVGVGNTIY

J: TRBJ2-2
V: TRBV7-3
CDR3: ASSLITGNTGELF

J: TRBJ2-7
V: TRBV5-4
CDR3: ASSPRDSYEQY

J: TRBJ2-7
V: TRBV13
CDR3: ASSLTSGHEQY

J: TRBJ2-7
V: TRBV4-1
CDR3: ASSQGSDRATYEQY

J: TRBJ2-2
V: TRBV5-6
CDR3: ASSLEVLGGWTGELF

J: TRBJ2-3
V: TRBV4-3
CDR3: ASSQSPGQGTDTQY

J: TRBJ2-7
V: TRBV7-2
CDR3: ASSLMGGYSYEQY

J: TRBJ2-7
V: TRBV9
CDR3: ASSNLASEQY

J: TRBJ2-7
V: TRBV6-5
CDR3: ASRIRTGTYEQY

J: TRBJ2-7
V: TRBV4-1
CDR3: ASSQDFLITGGEQY

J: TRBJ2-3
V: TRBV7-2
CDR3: ASRRTGKSTDTQY

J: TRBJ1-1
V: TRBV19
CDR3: ASNTRGQLNTEAF

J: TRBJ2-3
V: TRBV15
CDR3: ATSRGNYRQVADTQY

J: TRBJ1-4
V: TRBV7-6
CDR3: ASGLGGTGSEKLF

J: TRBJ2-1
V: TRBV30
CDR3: AWSGLYDNEQF

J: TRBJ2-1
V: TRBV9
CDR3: ASSVDPRTSGGNNEQF

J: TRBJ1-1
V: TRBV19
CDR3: ASSIAPWSDRNTEAF

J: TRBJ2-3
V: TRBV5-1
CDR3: ASSLASASTDTQY

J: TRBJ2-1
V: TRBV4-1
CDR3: ASSQQGGGRAPGWNEQF

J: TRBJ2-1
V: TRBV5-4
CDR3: ASSVSGEQF

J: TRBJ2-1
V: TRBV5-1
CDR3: ASSLAWGLAGGLYNEQF

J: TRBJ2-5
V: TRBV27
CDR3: ASSSQETQY

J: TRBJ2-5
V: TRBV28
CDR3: ASSFLMGTGGPRPHFMSQETQY

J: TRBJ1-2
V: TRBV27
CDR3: ASSMRQGPPYGYT

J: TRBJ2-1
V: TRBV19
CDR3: ATQGGPIYNEQF

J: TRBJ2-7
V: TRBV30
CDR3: AWSPQEYEQY

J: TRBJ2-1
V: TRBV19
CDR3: ASSPDRGSYNEQF